This T cell receptor (beta chain) stems from a study of T cell repertoires in cytomegalovirus infection. Germline V gene sequence: CDR1 MNHNS, CDR2 SASEGT. Trimming removed 8 bases at V and 5 bases at J, with 10 bases between. The CDR3 is 11 amino acids. Concerning this clonotype itself: Its specificity is unknown.

A single record per CDR3 protein comes from TCRdb applying MiXCR to the reads. The repertoire holds about 770,000 distinct CDR3 sequences, with roughly 28% as singletons. This TCR came from a human donor in good health (CMV status not recorded). Some clones in this sample may be carry-over from other donors' samples. Sample: cultured CD8+ T cells from PBMCs, taken from culture after CMV antigen stimulation. The chain has TRBV6-1 and TRBJ2-7; the D call may be TRBD1 or TRBD2 (5 bases each). The CDR3 here is CASWDRDEQYF. CDR3 nucleotide sequence: TGTGCCAGCTGGGACCGGGACGAGCAGTACTTC.